This T cell receptor (beta chain) was documented in a study of cytomegalovirus exposure and HLA in healthy donors. General study points: Researchers catalogued 150 or so TCR beta chains as cytomegalovirus-associated.

Both 60 Vbeta primers and 13 Jbeta primers went into the PCR. Sequencing used immunoSEQ multiplex PCR; TCRdb keeps in-frame clones, though not all of them. There are 120,000 to 150,000 clones in the sample; roughly four fifths occur only once, and 1.5% to 2% lies in the top ten. Germline CDR1 KGHSH, CDR2 LQKENI. V lost 2 bases, J lost 2 bases, and 6 bases stayed unmatched. The CDR3 totals 16 residues. To note about this clone: The antigen is not known.

This sequence originates from a female donor in good health and CMV-seronegative. The sequencing sample was made of PBMCs. This sequence joins TRBV18 and TRBJ1-5, with 7 positions matching TRBD1. CDR3 coding DNA: TGTGCCAGCTCACCAGAACTTACAGGGGGCAATCAGCCCCAGCATTTT. Protein: CASSPELTGGNQPQHF.